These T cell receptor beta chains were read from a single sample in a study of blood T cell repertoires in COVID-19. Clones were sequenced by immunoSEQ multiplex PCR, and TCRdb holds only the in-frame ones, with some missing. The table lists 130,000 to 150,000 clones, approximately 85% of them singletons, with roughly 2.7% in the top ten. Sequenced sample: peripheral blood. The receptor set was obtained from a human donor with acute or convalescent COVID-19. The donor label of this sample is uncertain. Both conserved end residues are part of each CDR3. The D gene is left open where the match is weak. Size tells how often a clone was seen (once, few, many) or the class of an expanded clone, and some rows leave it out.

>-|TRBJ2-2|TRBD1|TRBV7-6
TGTGCCAGCAGCTCTCGACAGGGGAACACCGGGGAGCTGTTTTTT
CASSSRQGNTGELFF
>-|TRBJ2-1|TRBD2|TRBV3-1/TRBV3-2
TGTGCCAGCAGCCAAGAGGGGTACGGCAGCGGGGGCAACAATGAGCAGTTCTTC
CASSQEGYGSGGNNEQFF
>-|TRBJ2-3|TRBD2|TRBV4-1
TGCGCCAGCAGCCGAGGGACTAGCGGGGGGGTCACAGATACGCAGTATTTT
CASSRGTSGGVTDTQYF
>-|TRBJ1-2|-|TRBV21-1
TGTGCCAGCAGCACCCCCGGGACACCCGGCTACACCTTC
CASSTPGTPGYTF
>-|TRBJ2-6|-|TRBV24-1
TGTGCCACCAGTGATACAGGCAGCTCTGGGGCCAACGTCCTGACTTTC
CATSDTGSSGANVLTF
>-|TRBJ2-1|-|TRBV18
TGTGCCAGCTCACCACCGGGGGGAAATGAGCAGTTCTTC
CASSPPGGNEQFF
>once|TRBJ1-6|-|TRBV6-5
TGTGCCAGCAGACTGGGACTGTACGATTCACCCCTCCACTTT
CASRLGLYDSPLHF
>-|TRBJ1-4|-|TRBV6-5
TGTGCCAGCGGTCCGGGAGGTGGTCACGAAAAACTGTTTTTT
CASGPGGGHEKLFF
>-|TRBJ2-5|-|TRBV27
TGTGCCAGCAGTTTATTCCGGGGAGAGACCCAGTACTTC
CASSLFRGETQYF
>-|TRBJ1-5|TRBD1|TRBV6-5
TGTGCCAGCAGGGGGACAGGGTTCCAGCCCCAGCATTTT
CASRGTGFQPQHF
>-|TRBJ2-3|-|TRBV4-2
TGTGCCAGCGGGGGGAGAGCAGGGAGTGCGGCAGATACGCAGTATTTT
CASGGRAGSAADTQYF
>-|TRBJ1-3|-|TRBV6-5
TGTGCCAGCAGTTACTCCCCAGGGCCTGGAAACACCATATATTTT
CASSYSPGPGNTIYF
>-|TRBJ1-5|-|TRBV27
TGTGCCAGCACCACGGATCAGCCCCAGCATTTT
CASTTDQPQHF
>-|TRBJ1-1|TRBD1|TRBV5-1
TGCGCCAGCAGCATTACAGGGGGCGTTGACACTGAAGCTTTCTTT
CASSITGGVDTEAFF
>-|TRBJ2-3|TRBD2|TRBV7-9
TGTGCCAGCAGCTTTAGCGGGAGGGCGTTTGGAGATGGAGATACGCAGTATTTT
CASSFSGRAFGDGDTQYF
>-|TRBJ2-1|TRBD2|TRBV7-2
TGTGCCAGCAGCTTAGGTCGGGGGGGCATCAATGAGCAGTTCTTC
CASSLGRGGINEQFF
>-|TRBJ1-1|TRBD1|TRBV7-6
TGTGCCAGCAGCTTTACTACAGGGGGCAAAACTGAAGCTTTCTTT
CASSFTTGGKTEAFF
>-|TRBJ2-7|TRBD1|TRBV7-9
TGTGCCAGCAGCTCCCCGAACAGGGGGGTTTACGAGCAGTACTTC
CASSSPNRGVYEQYF
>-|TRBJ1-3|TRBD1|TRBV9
TGTGCCAGCAGCGTAAACAGGGGTGACACCATATATTTT
CASSVNRGDTIYF
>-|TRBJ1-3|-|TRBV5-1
TGCGCCAGCAGCTTGGCCGCAGGAAGCTCTGGAAACACCATATATTTT
CASSLAAGSSGNTIYF
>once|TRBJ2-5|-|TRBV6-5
TGTGCCAGCAGTCTATTAGACTCAGAAGAGACCCAGTACTTC
CASSLLDSEETQYF
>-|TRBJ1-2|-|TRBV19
TGTGCCAGTAGTCCAGGTGACTATGGCTACACCTTC
CASSPGDYGYTF
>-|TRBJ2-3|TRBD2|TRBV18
TGTGCCAGCTCACCAGTAGCGGGAGACACAGATACGCAGTATTTT
CASSPVAGDTDTQYF
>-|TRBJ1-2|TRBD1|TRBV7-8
TGTGCCAGCAGCTTAGACCGGGACAGCTGGAATGGCTACACCTTC
CASSLDRDSWNGYTF
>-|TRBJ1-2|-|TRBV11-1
TGTGCCAGCAGCGGCGAAGGGGCAGGCTATGGCTACACCTTC
CASSGEGAGYGYTF
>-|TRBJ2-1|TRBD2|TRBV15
TGTGCCACCAGCCCACCGGGACTAGCGGGAGCACAAAGGTTCTTC
CATSPPGLAGAQRFF
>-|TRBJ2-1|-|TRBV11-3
TGTGCCAGCAGCTTATCGTCCTACAATGAGCAGTTCTTC
CASSLSSYNEQFF
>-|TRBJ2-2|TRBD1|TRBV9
TGTGCCAGCAGGAGGTGGGACAGGGAGGCCGGGGAGCTGTTTTTT
CASRRWDREAGELFF
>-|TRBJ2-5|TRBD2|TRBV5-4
TGTGCCAGCAGCTTGGTCGGGGGGGCCAAAGAGACCCAGTACTTC
CASSLVGGAKETQYF
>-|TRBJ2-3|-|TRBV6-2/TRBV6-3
TGTGCCAGCAGTTACTCCCTCCAAGCGACCGATAGCACAGATACGCAGTATTTT
CASSYSLQATDSTDTQYF
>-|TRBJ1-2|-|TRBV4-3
TGCGCCAGCAGCCAAGATCGTGGGCTAACCTATGGCTACACCTTC
CASSQDRGLTYGYTF
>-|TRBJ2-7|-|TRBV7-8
TGTGCCAGCAGCCGCGGACAGCGCCACGAGCAGTACTTC
CASSRGQRHEQYF
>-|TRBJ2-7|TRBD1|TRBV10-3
TGTGCCATCAAAGTATCGACAGGGTCCTACGAGCAGTACTTC
CAIKVSTGSYEQYF
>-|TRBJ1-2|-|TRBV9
TGTGCCAGCAGCGTCGGACAGCGGAGTGGCTACACCTTC
CASSVGQRSGYTF
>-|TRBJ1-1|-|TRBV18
TGTGCCAGCTCGCCCTTCAGCCGACAGAATATGAACACTGAAGCTTTCTTT
CASSPFSRQNMNTEAFF
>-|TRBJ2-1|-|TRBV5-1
TGCGCCAGCAGCTTGGTTAGCGAGAATGAGCAGTTCTTC
CASSLVSENEQFF
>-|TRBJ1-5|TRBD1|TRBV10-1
TGCGCCACCCGAAGGGACAGGGTATACGATCAGCCCCAGCATTTT
CATRRDRVYDQPQHF
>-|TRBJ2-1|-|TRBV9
TGTGCCAGCAGCGTAGGACGGCCAGAGGTGCGAAATGAGCAGTTCTTC
CASSVGRPEVRNEQFF
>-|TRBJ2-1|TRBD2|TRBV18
TGTGCCAGCTCACGGACCGAGACGGGGGGGAATGAGCAGTTCTTC
CASSRTETGGNEQFF
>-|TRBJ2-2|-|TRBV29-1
TGCAGCGTTGAGGGAGGCGGGGAGCTGTTTTTT
CSVEGGGELFF
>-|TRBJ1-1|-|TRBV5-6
TGTGCCAGCAGCCCACAGGGAAGTAACACTGAAGCTTTCTTT
CASSPQGSNTEAFF
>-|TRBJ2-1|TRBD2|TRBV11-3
TGTGCCAGCAGCTTAAGACGGCCTAGCGGAGAAAAGAGGGATGAGCAGTTCTTC
CASSLRRPSGEKRDEQFF
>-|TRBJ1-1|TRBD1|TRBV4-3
TGCGCCAGCAGGGCCGGGACAGGAAACACTGAAGCTTTCTTT
CASRAGTGNTEAFF
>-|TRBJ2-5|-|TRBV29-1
TGCAGCGTTCGGACGGAGGCGGAGACCCAGTACTTC
CSVRTEAETQYF
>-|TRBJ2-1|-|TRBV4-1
TGCGCCAGCAGCCCTACAGGGTACAATGAGCAGTTCTTC
CASSPTGYNEQFF
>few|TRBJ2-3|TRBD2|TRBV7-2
TGTGCCAGCAGCTTTCTAGCGGGAGTCTCAGATACGCAGTATTTT
CASSFLAGVSDTQYF
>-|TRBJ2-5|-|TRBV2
TGTGCCAGCAGTTCGGACAGACAAGAGACCCAGTACTTC
CASSSDRQETQYF